The clone carrying this T cell receptor beta chain was detected only once. These data come from a study of PD-L1 blockade in urothelial cancer. At the level of the study: At 6 weeks and at 3 weeks (second dose) after treatment start, blood was analyzed. Blood-derived samples held a median around 130,000 T cells.

Per germline, CDR1 SQVTM and CDR2 ANQGSEA. Losses at the gene ends were 6 bases for V and 2 bases for J; bases not matched to a gene: 7. CDR3 length: 14 residues. The repertoire was sequenced with immunoSEQ multiplex PCR; TCRdb's copy has only in-frame clones and lacks some. The sample lists around 70,000 clones; 80% to 90% were seen once. The receptor was isolated from a man between 70 and 80 years old with urothelial cancer. This material consisted of PBMCs, taken around atezolizumab (anti-PD-L1) treatment. The chain recombines TRBV29-1 with TRBJ2-7, with 10 bases fitting TRBD1. CDR3 sequence reads: CSVEDRGATYEQYF. The CDR3, as DNA: TGCAGCGTAGAGGACAGGGGGGCCACCTACGAGCAGTACTTC.